This is a list of T cell receptor beta chains from one sample in a study of response to subunit inactivated influenza vaccine. TCRdb itself ran the RT-PCR reads through MiXCR, one entry per CDR3 protein. This table holds approximately 500,000 distinct CDR3 sequences, 14% found once. Sequencing was performed on PBMCs from blood, taken about 12 days after vaccination. These receptors came from a man aged 50-59 years who received an inactivated influenza vaccine. CDR3s include the opening cysteine and the closing phenylalanine or tryptophan. D genes are given only for firm matches. Some rows mark clone size as missing; the rest say once, few, many or name a class of expanded clone.

abundance	v_gene	j_gene	d_gene	CDR3nt	CDR3aa
-	TRBV6-2/TRBV6-3	TRBJ2-6	-	TGTGCCAGCGGGGCCGCCTCTGGGGCCAACGTCCTGACTTTC	CASGAASGANVLTF
few	TRBV20-1	TRBJ2-7	TRBD2	TGCAGTGCTAGGGCGGGACTACCGTCCTGGGAGCAGTACTTC	CSARAGLPSWEQYF
-	TRBV30	TRBJ2-3	-	TGTGCCTGGACCTCGTTACTAAGGAGGACAGATACGCAGTATTTT	CAWTSLLRRTDTQYF
few	TRBV29-1	TRBJ1-4	-	TGCAGCGTTGCGGGGCACTTTAATGAAAAACTGTTTTTT	CSVAGHFNEKLFF
many	TRBV7-6	TRBJ2-2	-	TGTGCCAGCAGCTTAGTCACCGGGACGAACACCGGGGAGCTGTTTTTT	CASSLVTGTNTGELFF
-	TRBV7-2	TRBJ1-2	-	TGTGCCAGCACGCGGGGCGACTATGGCTACACCTTC	CASTRGDYGYTF
-	TRBV5-1	TRBJ2-7	TRBD1	TGCGCCAGCAGCTCAACACCATCGCCGGGACAGGGTTTATACGAGCAGTACTTC	CASSSTPSPGQGLYEQYF
-	TRBV14	TRBJ1-1	-	TGTGCCAGCAGCCAAGTACCCGATCACGGTTGTGAAGCTTTCTTT	CASSQVPDHGCEAFF
-	TRBV12-3/TRBV12-4	TRBJ1-1	-	TGTGCCAGCAATACAGGGTTGAACACTGAAGCTTTCTTT	CASNTGLNTEAFF
-	TRBV7-2	TRBJ1-3	TRBD1	TGTGCCAGCAGCTTAGCGTTCCCAGGGGGAACTGGAAACACCATATATTTT	CASSLAFPGGTGNTIYF
few	TRBV20-1	TRBJ1-6	TRBD1	TGCAGTGCCCGTATCCGACAGGGAGTCAACTATAATTCACCCCTCCACTTT	CSARIRQGVNYNSPLHF
few	TRBV12-3/TRBV12-4	TRBJ2-1	-	TGTGCCAGCAGTTTAGGGTCAGTTGTCACCTACAATGAGCAGTTCTTC	CASSLGSVVTYNEQFF
few	TRBV5-1	TRBJ2-5	-	TGCGCCAGCAGCGGCACTAGTTCTCCGTACCAAGAGACCCAGTACTTC	CASSGTSSPYQETQYF
-	TRBV7-8	TRBJ2-1	TRBD1	TGTGCCAGCAGCTTCGGGACAGCGCCCTTCTTC	CASSFGTAPFF
many	TRBV12-3/TRBV12-4	TRBJ2-7	TRBD1	TGTGCCAGCAGTTTCTTTTCAGGGGGCGGGAACGAGCAGTACTTC	CASSFFSGGGNEQYF
many	TRBV12-3/TRBV12-4	TRBJ1-2	-	TGTGCCAGCAGCCCCGGGCGGATCTATGGCTACACCTTC	CASSPGRIYGYTF
few	TRBV19	TRBJ1-5	TRBD1	TGTGCCAGTAGTTACAGGGGAAACCAGCCCCAGCATTTT	CASSYRGNQPQHF
-	TRBV11-2	TRBJ2-1	TRBD1	TGTGCCAGCAGCCCTCCGGGACAGGGGGCCCGGGGCTCCTACAATGAGCAGTTCTTC	CASSPPGQGARGSYNEQFF
-	TRBV5-1	TRBJ2-1	-	TGCGCCAGCAGCTTGGCAGGACAGATATACAATGAGCAGTTCTTC	CASSLAGQIYNEQFF
few	TRBV7-3	TRBJ2-7	TRBD2	TGTGCCAGCAGCTTAACACTAGCGGGAGTCGACGAGCAGTACTTC	CASSLTLAGVDEQYF
-	TRBV2	TRBJ2-1	-	TGTGCCAGCAGTGGGCTGGATCCTAGAAACAATGAGCAGTTCTTC	CASSGLDPRNNEQFF
-	TRBV7-2	TRBJ2-5	-	TGTGGCAGCAGCGGAGAGGTTTTAGAGACCCAGTACTTC	CGSSGEVLETQYF
-	TRBV24-1	TRBJ2-1	-	TGTGCCACCAGTGACCCCGTAGCTGCGTCGAGCTCCTACAATGAGCAGTTCTTC	CATSDPVAASSSYNEQFF
few	TRBV9	TRBJ1-1	TRBD1	TGTGCCAGCAGCGTAGATCCAGGGGGGAACACTGAAGCTTTCTTT	CASSVDPGGNTEAFF
-	TRBV18	TRBJ1-1	-	TGTGCCAGCTCACCACCGGTGCAGGGAGTGAACACTGAAGCTTTCTTT	CASSPPVQGVNTEAFF
few	TRBV24-1	TRBJ2-2	TRBD2	TGTGCCACCAGTGACCCGGGGACTAGCGCCGGGGAGCTGTTTTTT	CATSDPGTSAGELFF
few	TRBV12-3/TRBV12-4	TRBJ2-1	-	TGTGCCAGCAGTACGACCCTTGGGGGATTTCAGTTCTTC	CASSTTLGGFQFF
many	TRBV7-9	TRBJ2-1	-	TGTGCCAGCAGCCGCGAGGGGGGCCCTCTCAATGAGCAGTTCTTC	CASSREGGPLNEQFF
many	TRBV16	TRBJ1-5	-	TGTGCCAGCAGCCAATCAAGGGGAAGTCAGCCCCAGCATTTT	CASSQSRGSQPQHF